This TCR beta chain is drawn from a study of blood T cell repertoires in COVID-19. Study-level background: COVID-19 samples, acute and convalescent, were from the United States, Italy and Spain. T cells, B-cell-depleted T cells, or PBMCs provided the cDNA or gDNA that served as material.

The length of the CDR3 is 14 residues. V was trimmed by 4 bases and J by 0 bases, leaving 10 bases between them. Germline V gene lookup returns CDR1 SGHRS and CDR2 YFSETQ. Original data processing: Amplification with reference gene primers provided the estimates of nucleated cell counts. This table comes from immunoSEQ multiplex PCR, and its TCRdb copy is limited to in-frame clones, with some not included. Clone size and V and J calls were adopted from that table, with D and trimming inferred from the DNA. This sample carries about 89,000 clones, 81% of them seen once, and the ten largest clones take roughly 10%.

The material sequenced was peripheral blood. The chain employs TRBV5-1 and TRBJ1-1; D may be TRBD1 (5 bases). The receptor was derived from a woman older than 75 with acute or convalescent COVID-19. As DNA, the CDR3 is TGCGCCAGCAGCATCGACAGAATGAACACTGAAGCTTTCTTT. It specifies CASSIDRMNTEAFF.